This T cell receptor beta chain was recovered during a study of T-cell memory formation after mild COVID-19. Study outcomes and limitations: Cross-reactive memory apparently joined, as some responding clones appeared in pre-infection memory.

This clonotype has a handful of counts. As yet, its antigen is unknown. The TCR alpha and TCR beta cDNA libraries, bearing sample barcodes and UMIs, were generated by 5'RACE using constant-segment primers. TCRdb used MiXCR to reprocess the 5' RACE reads, holding one entry per CDR3 protein. The sample has around 340,000 distinct CDR3 sequences; approximately 15% are singletons. This sequence was found in a man younger than 30 who had mild COVID-19 (a few samples of this study predate the infection). Cell type and time point are not known. The material sequenced was PBMCs or a T cell subset sorted from them (not recorded which).

In DNA, the CDR3 is TGTGCCAGCAGTTTCGAGGGGGCGGTGGTCAAAAACATTCAGTACTTC. Protein product: CASSFEGAVVKNIQYF. The chain combines TRBV28 with TRBJ2-4; 7 positions match TRBD1. CDR3 length equals 16 residues. The trim removed 3 bases at V and 3 bases at J, leaving 8 bases unmatched. CDR1 is MDHEN and CDR2 is SYDVKM in the germline V gene.